The 7 T cell receptor beta chains presented below share a single source sample, sequenced in a study of cytomegalovirus exposure and HLA in healthy donors. Both 60 Vbeta primers and 13 Jbeta primers went into the PCR. Sequencing used immunoSEQ multiplex PCR; TCRdb keeps in-frame clones, though not all of them. Seen here are 130,000 to 150,000 clones, roughly 82% observed once, and the top ten hold 5.5% to 6%. The sequenced sample consisted of PBMCs. The source is a man younger than 45 in good health and CMV-seropositive.

The chain recombines TRBV29-1 with TRBJ1-1, with no clear D. The V gene's germline CDR1 is SQVTM and CDR2 ANQGSEA. The CDR3 contains 11 residues. V dropped 8 bases and J dropped 2 bases, with 9 bases sitting between them. Here the CDR3 DNA reads TGCAGCCTCCGGGATAACACTGAAGCTTTCTTT. This codes for CSLRDNTEAFF.

The gene calls are TRBV5-5 and TRBJ2-6; the match to TRBD1 covers 9 bases. The V gene's germline CDR1 is SGHKS and CDR2 YYEKEE (reference sequence). V gave up 3 bases and J gave up 0 bases; unmatched junction bases: 4. The CDR3 consists of 17 residues. The DNA for the CDR3 is TGTGCCAGCAGCTGGACAGGGGACCACTCTGGGGCCAACGTCCTGACTTTC. Translated: CASSWTGDHSGANVLTF.

V gene TRBV28 combines with J gene TRBJ2-1; a possible D gene is TRBD1 (6 bases). The V gene lost 6 bases and the J gene lost 1 base, with 13 bases spanning the gap. The CDR3 contains 15 residues. Per the germline V gene, CDR1 is MDHEN and CDR2 is SYDVKM. CDR3 sequence: CASSYRVGSYNEQFF. The CDR3 DNA follows: TGTGCCAGCAGCTACAGGGTCGGATCCTACAATGAGCAGTTCTTC.

This sequence joins TRBV7-2 and TRBJ2-1; D not certain. CDR3 length: 14 amino acids. V was clipped by 2 bases and J by 4 bases, with 9 bases between them. Germline V gene data show CDR1 as SGHTA and CDR2 as FQGNSA. The CDR3 here is CASSLLYGYNEQFF. CDR3 in DNA: TGTGCCAGCAGCTTATTATACGGGTACAATGAGCAGTTCTTC.

This clone appeared a single time. The V call is TRBV6-5, the J call TRBJ2-3, with a weak D call TRBD1 (6 bases). The germline gives CDR1 MNHEY, CDR2 SVGAGI. The CDR3 contains 15 residues. The ends were cut back, 4 bases at V and 3 bases at J, with 14 bases in the middle. CDR3 sequence reads: CASSLPGDETDTQYF. The CDR3 DNA follows: TGTGCCAGCAGTTTGCCAGGGGATGAGACAGATACGCAGTATTTT.

Note on this clone: An end of the junction does not agree with germline; a read error may underlie this. The chain combines TRBV4-3 with TRBJ2-4; 10 positions agree with TRBD2. CDR1 is LGHNA, CDR2 YSLEER, per germline. CDR3 size: 19 residues. CDR3 nucleotide sequence: TGCGCCAGCAGCCAAGCCCCTAGCGGGGGTAGTGCGATAGATAACAGTCAGTACTTC. Encoded protein: CASSQAPSGGSAIDNSQYF.

This clone is a singleton in its sample. The chain carries TRBV5-1 and TRBJ1-4; D remains unclear. CDR1 is SGHRS, CDR2 YFSETQ, per germline. The V end lost 4 bases, the J end lost 13 bases, and 20 bases lay between the germline ends. The CDR3 covers 14 residues. Here the CDR3 DNA reads TGCGCCAGCAGCCGGGCAAGCGGAGACAAGATACTGTTTTTT. Encoded protein: CASSRASGDKILFF.